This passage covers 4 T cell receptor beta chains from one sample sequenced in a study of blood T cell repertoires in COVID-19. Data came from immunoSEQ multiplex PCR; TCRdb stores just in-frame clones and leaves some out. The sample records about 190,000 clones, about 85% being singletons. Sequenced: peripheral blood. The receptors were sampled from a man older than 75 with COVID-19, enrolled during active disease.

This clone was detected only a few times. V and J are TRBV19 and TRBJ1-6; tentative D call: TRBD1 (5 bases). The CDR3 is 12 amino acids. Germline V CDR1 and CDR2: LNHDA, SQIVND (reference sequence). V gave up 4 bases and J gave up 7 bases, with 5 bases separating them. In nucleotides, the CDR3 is TGTGCCAGTAGTACAGGGAATTCACCCCTCCACTTT. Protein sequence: CASSTGNSPLHF.

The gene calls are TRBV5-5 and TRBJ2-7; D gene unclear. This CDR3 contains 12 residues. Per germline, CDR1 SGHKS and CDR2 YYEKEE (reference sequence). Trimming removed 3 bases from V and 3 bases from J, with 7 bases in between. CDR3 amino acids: CASSSDNYEQYF. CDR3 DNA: TGTGCCAGCAGCTCAGACAACTACGAGCAGTACTTC.

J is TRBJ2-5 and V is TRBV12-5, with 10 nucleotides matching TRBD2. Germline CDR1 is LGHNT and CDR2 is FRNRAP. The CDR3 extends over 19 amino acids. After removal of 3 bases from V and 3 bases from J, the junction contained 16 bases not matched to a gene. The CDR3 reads CASGFSPTSGWRVEETQYF. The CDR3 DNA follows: TGTGCTAGTGGTTTTTCCCCGACTAGCGGGTGGAGGGTAGAAGAGACCCAGTACTTC.

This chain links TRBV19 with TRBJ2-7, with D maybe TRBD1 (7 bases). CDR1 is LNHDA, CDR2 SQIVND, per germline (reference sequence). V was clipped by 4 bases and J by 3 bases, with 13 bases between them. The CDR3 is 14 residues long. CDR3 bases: TGTGCCAGTAGTAGACAGGGAGGTAGCTACGAGCAGTACTTC. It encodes CASSRQGGSYEQYF.